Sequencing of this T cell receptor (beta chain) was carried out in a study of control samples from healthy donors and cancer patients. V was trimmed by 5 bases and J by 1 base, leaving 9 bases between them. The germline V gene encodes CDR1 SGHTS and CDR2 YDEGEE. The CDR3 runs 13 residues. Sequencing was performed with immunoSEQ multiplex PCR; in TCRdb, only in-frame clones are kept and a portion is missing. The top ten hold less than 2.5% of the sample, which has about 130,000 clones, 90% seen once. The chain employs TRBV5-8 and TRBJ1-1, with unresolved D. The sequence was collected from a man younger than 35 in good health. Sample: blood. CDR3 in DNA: TGTGCCAGCAGTTTGACGGCGAACACTGAAGCTTTCTTT. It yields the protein CASSLTANTEAFF.